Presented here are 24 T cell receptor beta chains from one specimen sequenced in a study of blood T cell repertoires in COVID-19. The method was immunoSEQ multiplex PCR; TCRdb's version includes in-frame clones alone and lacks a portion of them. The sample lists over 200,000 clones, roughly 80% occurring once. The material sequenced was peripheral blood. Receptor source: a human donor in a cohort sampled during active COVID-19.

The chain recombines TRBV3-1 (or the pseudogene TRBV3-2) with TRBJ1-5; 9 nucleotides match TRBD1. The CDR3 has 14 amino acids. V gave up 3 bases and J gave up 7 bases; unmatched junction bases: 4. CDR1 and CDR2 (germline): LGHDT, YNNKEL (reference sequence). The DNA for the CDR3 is TGTGCCAGCAGCCACGGACAGGGGAAACAGCCCCAGCATTTT. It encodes CASSHGQGKQPQHF.

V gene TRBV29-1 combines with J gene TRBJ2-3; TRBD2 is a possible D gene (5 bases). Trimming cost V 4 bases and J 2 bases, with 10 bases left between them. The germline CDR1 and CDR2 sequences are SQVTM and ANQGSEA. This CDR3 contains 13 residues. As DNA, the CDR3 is TGCAGCGTTGTAGCGAGACTCACAGATACGCAGTATTTT. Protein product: CSVVARLTDTQYF.

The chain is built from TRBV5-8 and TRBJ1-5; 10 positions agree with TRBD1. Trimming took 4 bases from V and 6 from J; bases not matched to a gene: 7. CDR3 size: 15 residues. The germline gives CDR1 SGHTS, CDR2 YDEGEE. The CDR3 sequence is CASSRWGQGPQPQHF. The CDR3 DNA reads TGTGCCAGCAGCCGGTGGGGACAGGGGCCTCAGCCCCAGCATTTT. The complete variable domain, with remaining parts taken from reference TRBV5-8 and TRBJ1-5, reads EAGVTQSPTHLIKTRGQQATLRCSPISGHTSVYWYQQALGLGLQFLLWYDEGEERNRGNFPPRFSGRQFPNYSSELNVNALELEDSALYLCASSRWGQGPQPQHFGDGTRLSIL.

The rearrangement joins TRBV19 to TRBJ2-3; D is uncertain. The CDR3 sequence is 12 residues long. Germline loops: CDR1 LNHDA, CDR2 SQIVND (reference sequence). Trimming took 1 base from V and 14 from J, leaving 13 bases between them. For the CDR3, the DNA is TGTGCCAGTAGTATAGGGAGAGTATCGCCGTATTTT. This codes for CASSIGRVSPYF.

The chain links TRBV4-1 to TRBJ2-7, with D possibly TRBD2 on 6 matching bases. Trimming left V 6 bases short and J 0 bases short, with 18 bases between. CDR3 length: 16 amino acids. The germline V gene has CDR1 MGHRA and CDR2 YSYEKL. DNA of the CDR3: TGCGCCAGCAGACTCTCTCTAGCGAGTAGCTCCTACGAGCAGTACTTC. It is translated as CASRLSLASSSYEQYF.

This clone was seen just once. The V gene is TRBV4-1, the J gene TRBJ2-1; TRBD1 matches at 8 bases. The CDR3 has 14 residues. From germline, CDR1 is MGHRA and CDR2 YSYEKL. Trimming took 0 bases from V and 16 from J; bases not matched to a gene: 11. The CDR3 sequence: CASSQERWAAGGFF. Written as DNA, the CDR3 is TGCGCCAGCAGCCAAGAACGGTGGGCGGCAGGGGGCTTCTTC.

In nucleotides, the CDR3 is TGCGCCAGCAGCTTGGCTCCAGGGGAGGGCGGTGGCTACACCTTC. Its protein is CASSLAPGEGGGYTF. The V call is TRBV5-1, the J call TRBJ1-2; a weak D match, TRBD1 (6 bases). The CDR3 extends over 15 amino acids. With 0 bases removed from V and 7 bases from J, the gap between germline ends came to 16 bases. The germline gives CDR1 SGHRS, CDR2 YFSETQ. Drawing the rest from reference TRBV5-1 and TRBJ1-2, the complete variable domain is KAGVTQTPRYLIKTRGQQVTLSCSPISGHRSVSWYQQTPGQGLQFLFEYFSETQRNKGNFPGRFSGRQFSNSRSEMNVSTLELGDSALYLCASSLAPGEGGGYTFGSGTRLTVV.

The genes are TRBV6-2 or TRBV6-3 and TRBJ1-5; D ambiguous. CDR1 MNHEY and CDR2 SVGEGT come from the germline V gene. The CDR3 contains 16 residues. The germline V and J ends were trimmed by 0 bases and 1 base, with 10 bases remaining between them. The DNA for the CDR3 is TGTGCCAGCAGTTACTCGAGCGGGCTAAGCAATCAGCCCCAGCATTTT. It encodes CASSYSSGLSNQPQHF.

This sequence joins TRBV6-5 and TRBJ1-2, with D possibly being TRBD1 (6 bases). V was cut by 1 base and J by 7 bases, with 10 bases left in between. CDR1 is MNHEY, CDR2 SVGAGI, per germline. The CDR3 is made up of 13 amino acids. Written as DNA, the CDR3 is TGTGCCAGCAGTTACTGGGGGCGCGGTGGCTACACCTTC. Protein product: CASSYWGRGGYTF.

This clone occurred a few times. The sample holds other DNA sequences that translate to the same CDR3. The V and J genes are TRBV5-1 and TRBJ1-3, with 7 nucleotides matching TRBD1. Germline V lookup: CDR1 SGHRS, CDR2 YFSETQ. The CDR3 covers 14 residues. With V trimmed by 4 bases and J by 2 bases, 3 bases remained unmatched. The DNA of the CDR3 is TGCGCCAGCAGCCTCGGACAGGCTGGAAACACCATATATTTT. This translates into CASSLGQAGNTIYF.

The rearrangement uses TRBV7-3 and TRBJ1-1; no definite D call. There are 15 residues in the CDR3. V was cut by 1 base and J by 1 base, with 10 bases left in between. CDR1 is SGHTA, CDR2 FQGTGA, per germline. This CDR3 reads CASSLNRVPNTEAFF. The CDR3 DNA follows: TGTGCCAGCAGCTTAAACCGAGTACCGAACACTGAAGCTTTCTTT.

In DNA form, the CDR3 reads TGTGCCAGCAGCCAAGCACTCACTAGCGGCCAAGAGACCCAGTACTTC. The encoded protein is CASSQALTSGQETQYF. This sequence joins TRBV9 and TRBJ2-5; 8 bases map to TRBD2. The junction had 9 bases not matched to a gene; V was cut back by 4 bases and J by 1 base. This CDR3 is 16 amino acids long. Germline V CDR1 and CDR2: SGDLS, YYNGEE. Full variable domain (outside the CDR3, taken from reference TRBV9 and TRBJ2-5): DSGVTQTPKHLITATGQRVTLRCSPRSGDLSVYWYQQSLDQGLQFLIQYYNGEERAKGNILERFSAQQFPDLHSELNLSSLELGDSALYFCASSQALTSGQETQYFGPGTRLLVL.

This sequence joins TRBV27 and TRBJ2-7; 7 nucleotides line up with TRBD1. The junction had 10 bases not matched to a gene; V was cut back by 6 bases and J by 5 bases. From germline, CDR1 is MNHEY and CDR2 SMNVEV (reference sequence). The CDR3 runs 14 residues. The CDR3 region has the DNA TGTGCCAGCAGAAGCCGACAGGGATTCCACGAGCAGTACTTC. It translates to CASRSRQGFHEQYF.

The chain's CDR3 is CSVGGATTDIYGYTF. The CDR3 DNA sequence: TGCAGCGTTGGGGGAGCGACCACCGATATCTATGGCTACACCTTC. The chain links TRBV29-1 to TRBJ1-2; unclear D gene. Trimming removed 4 bases at V and 4 bases at J, with 19 bases between. There are 15 residues in the CDR3. Per germline, CDR1 SQVTM and CDR2 ANQGSEA. The full variable domain, completed using reference TRBV29-1 and TRBJ1-2, is SAVISQKPSRDICQRGTSLTIQCQVDSQVTMMFWYRQQPGQSLTLIATANQGSEATYESGFVIDKFPISRPNLTFSTLTVSNMSPEDSSIYLCSVGGATTDIYGYTFGSGTRLTVV.

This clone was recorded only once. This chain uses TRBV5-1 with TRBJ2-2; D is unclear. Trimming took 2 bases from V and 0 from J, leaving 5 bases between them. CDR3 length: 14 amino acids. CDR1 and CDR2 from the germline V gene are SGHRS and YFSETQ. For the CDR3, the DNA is TGCGCCAGCAGCTTTCAGACGAACACCGGGGAGCTGTTTTTT. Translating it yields CASSFQTNTGELFF. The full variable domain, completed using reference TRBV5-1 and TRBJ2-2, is KAGVTQTPRYLIKTRGQQVTLSCSPISGHRSVSWYQQTPGQGLQFLFEYFSETQRNKGNFPGRFSGRQFSNSRSEMNVSTLELGDSALYLCASSFQTNTGELFFGEGSRLTVL.

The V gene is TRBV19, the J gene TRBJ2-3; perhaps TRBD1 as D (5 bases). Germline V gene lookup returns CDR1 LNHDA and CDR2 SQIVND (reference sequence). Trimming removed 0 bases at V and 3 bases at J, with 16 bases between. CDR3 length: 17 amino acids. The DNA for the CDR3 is TGTGCCAGTAGTATAGATCGGTTGGCAGGGCGAACAGATACGCAGTATTTT. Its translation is CASSIDRLAGRTDTQYF.

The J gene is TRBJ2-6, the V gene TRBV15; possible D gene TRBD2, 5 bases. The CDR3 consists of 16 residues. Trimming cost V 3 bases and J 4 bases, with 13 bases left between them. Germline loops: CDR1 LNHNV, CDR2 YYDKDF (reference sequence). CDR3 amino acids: CATSRSRGLGANVLTF. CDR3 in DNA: TGTGCCACCAGCAGGTCCCGCGGGCTGGGGGCCAACGTCCTGACTTTC.

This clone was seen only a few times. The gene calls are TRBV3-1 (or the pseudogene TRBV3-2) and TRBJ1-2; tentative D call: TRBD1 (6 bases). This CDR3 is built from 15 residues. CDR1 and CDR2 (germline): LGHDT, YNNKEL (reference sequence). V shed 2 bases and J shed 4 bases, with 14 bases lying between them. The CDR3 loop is CASSQKQGPFYGYTF. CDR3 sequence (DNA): TGTGCCAGCAGCCAAAAACAGGGCCCGTTCTATGGCTACACCTTC.

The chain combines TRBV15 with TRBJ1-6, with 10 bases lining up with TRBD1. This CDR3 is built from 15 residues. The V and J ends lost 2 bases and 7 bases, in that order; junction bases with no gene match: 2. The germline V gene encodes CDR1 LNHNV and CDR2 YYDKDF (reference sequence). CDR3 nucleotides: TGTGCCACCAGCAGACAGACAGGGGGCAATTCACCCCTCCACTTT. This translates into CATSRQTGGNSPLHF.

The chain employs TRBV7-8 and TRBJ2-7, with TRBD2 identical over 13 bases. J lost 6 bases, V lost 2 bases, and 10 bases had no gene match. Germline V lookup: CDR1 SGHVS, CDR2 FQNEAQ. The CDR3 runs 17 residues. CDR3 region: CASSLPLGTSGTLEQYF. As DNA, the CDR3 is TGTGCCAGCAGCTTACCCCTGGGGACTAGCGGGACCCTCGAGCAGTACTTC. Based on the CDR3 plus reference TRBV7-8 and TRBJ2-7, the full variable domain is GAGVSQSPRYKVAKRGQDVALRCDPISGHVSLFWYQQALGQGPEFLTYFQNEAQLDKSGLPSDRFFAERPEGSVSTLKIQRTQQEDSAVYLCASSLPLGTSGTLEQYFGPGTRLTVT.

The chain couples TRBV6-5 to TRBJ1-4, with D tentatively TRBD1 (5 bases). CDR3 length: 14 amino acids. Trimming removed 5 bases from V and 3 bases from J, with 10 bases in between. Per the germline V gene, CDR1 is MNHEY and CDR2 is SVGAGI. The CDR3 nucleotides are TGTGCCAGCAGTAGACAGATATCTAATGAAAAACTGTTTTTT. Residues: CASSRQISNEKLFF.

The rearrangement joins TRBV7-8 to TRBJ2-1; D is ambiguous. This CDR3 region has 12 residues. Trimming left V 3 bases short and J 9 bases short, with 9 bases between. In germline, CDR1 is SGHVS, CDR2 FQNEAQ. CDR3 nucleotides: TGTGCCAGCAGCTTTTTGGAGAGTGAGCAGTTCTTC. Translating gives CASSFLESEQFF.

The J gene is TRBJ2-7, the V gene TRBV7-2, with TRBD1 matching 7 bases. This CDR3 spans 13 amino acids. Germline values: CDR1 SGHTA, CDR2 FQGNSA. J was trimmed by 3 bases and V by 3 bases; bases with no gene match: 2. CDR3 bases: TGTGCCAGCAGCTTCGGACAGGTCTACGAGCAGTACTTC. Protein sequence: CASSFGQVYEQYF.

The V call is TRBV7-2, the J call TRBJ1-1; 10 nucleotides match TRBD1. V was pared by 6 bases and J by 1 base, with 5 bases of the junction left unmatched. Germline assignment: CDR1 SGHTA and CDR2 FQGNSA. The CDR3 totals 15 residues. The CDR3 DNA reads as TGTGCCAGCAGGATGACAGGGGGCGGGAACACTGAAGCTTTCTTT. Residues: CASRMTGGGNTEAFF.